This TCR beta chain is drawn from a study of blood T cell repertoires in COVID-19. Study overall: Material from acute and convalescent COVID-19 was sourced from the United States, Italy and Spain. T cells, B-cell-depleted T cells, or PBMCs supplied cDNA or gDNA.

In the original analysis: Scientists estimated how many nucleated cells there were by amplifying reference gene primers. Using immunoSEQ multiplex PCR, the repertoire was profiled, and TCRdb retains in-frame clones only, with some absent. The V and J calls and the clone size are those of that table, but D and trimming were determined from the DNA. The sample contains about 60,000 clones, approximately 91% of which appear only once. The germline V gene encodes CDR1 MDHEN and CDR2 SYDVKM. CDR3 length: 14 residues. V was pared by 3 bases and J by 5 bases, with 11 bases between. The receptor was isolated from a man between 60 and 75 years old with acute or convalescent COVID-19. The chain recombines TRBV28 with TRBJ1-5, with D hard to call. Sequencing was done on a sample of peripheral blood. For the CDR3, the DNA is TGTGCCAGCAGTTTCCCGATGGGCGATCAGCCCCAGCATTTT. This translates into CASSFPMGDQPQHF. The variable domain in full, completed from reference TRBV28 and TRBJ1-5, reads DVKVTQSSRYLVKRTGEKVFLECVQDMDHENMFWYRQDPGLGLRLIYFSYDVKMKEKGDIPEGYSVSREKKERFSLILESASTNQTSMYLCASSFPMGDQPQHFGDGTRLSIL.